This TCR beta chain was obtained from a study of follicular helper T cells after annual influenza vaccination. Clones were read by immunoSEQ multiplex PCR, and TCRdb kept only the in-frame ones, dropping some. The sample has roughly 7,700 clones; less than 90% are singletons. V lost 3 bases and J 7 bases, leaving 8 bases between the germline ends. The CDR3 totals 12 residues. Per germline, CDR1 LGHNT and CDR2 FRNRAP. Time point reported: 2014-2015 season, 7 days after vaccination. This TCR was recovered from an adult who received the influenza vaccine. J is TRBJ2-3 and V is TRBV12-5; unclear D gene. Sample: CXCR5+ CD38- circulating T follicular helper cells from blood, taken 7 days after influenza vaccination. Subset reported: circulating Tfh, non-naive CD4+CXCR5+PD-1+ (ICOS+CD38+ or ICOS-CD38-). The CDR3 nucleotides are TGTGCTAGTGGTTTCGATAGGAATACGCAGTATTTT. This translates into CASGFDRNTQYF.